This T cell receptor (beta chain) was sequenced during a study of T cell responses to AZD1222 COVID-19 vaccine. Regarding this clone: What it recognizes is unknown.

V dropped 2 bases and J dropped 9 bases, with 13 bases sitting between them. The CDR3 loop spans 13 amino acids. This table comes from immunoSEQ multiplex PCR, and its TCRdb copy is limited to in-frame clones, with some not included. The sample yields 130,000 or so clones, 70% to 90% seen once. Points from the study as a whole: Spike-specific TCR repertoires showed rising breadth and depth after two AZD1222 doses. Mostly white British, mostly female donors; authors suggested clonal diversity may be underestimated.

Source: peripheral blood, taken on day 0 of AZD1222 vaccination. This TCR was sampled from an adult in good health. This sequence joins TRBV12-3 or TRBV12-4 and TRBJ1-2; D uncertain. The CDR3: CASSLTSTMSYTF. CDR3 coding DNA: TGTGCCAGCAGTTTAACCAGTACTATGAGCTACACCTTC.